The 10 T cell receptor beta chains below all came from one sample that was sequenced in a study of siplizumab effects on memory and regulatory T cells. The protocol was immunoSEQ multiplex PCR, while the TCRdb copy is restricted to in-frame clones and leaves out a portion. Altogether roughly 75,000 clones are present, 85% to 95% being singletons, with the ten largest covering 5%. Sequenced: CD8+ T cells sorted from blood. Every receptor here comes from a human donor in good health.

The chain joins TRBV11-1 to TRBJ2-7, with unresolved D. CDR3 length: 13 amino acids. Germline V gene data show CDR1 as SGHAT and CDR2 as FQDESV (reference sequence). V lost 3 bases and J lost 5, with 11 bases in between. CDR3: CASSLSPPHEQYF. The CDR3, as DNA: TGTGCCAGCAGCTTGTCCCCTCCCCACGAGCAGTACTTC.

The chain combines TRBV7-2 with TRBJ2-7, with D perhaps assigned TRBD1 or TRBD2 (5 bases each). Germline V gene sequence: CDR1 SGHTA, CDR2 FQGNSA. The V and J ends lost 1 base and 2 bases respectively, with 12 bases between them. The CDR3 sequence is 15 residues long. CDR3: CASSLGDQAPYEQYF. CDR3 DNA: TGTGCCAGCAGCTTAGGGGACCAGGCCCCCTACGAGCAGTACTTC.

The genes are TRBV9 and TRBJ2-3, with 8 bases identical to TRBD2. Germline V lookup: CDR1 SGDLS, CDR2 YYNGEE. J lost 4 bases, V lost 4 bases, and 8 bases had no gene match. This CDR3 spans 15 amino acids. CDR3 loop: CASSLTSGGADTQYF. DNA of the CDR3: TGTGCCAGCAGCCTTACTAGCGGAGGGGCAGATACGCAGTATTTT.

The rearrangement joins TRBV15 to TRBJ2-7; no firm D call. CDR1 and CDR2 (germline): LNHNV, YYDKDF (reference sequence). The CDR3 is made up of 15 amino acids. Between the trimmed V and J ends, which lost 1 base and 2 bases, there was a span of 12 bases. The DNA for the CDR3 is TGTGCCACCAGCAGAGTCTCGGGTTCCACCTACGAGCAGTACTTC. Amino acid sequence: CATSRVSGSTYEQYF.

This chain links TRBV6-5 with TRBJ1-1, with D possibly matching TRBD1 (5 bases). The V and J ends lost 2 bases and 6 bases respectively, with 16 bases between them. The CDR3 has 15 residues. Per germline, CDR1 MNHEY and CDR2 SVGAGI. The CDR3 DNA is TGTGCCAGCAGTTACCTAGGCAGCAGGGTTGCTGAAGCTTTCTTT. Translated, it gives CASSYLGSRVAEAFF.

The J gene is TRBJ2-3, the V gene TRBV7-6, with 14 bases identical to TRBD2. The CDR3 sequence is 16 residues long. In germline, CDR1 is SGHVS, CDR2 FNYEAQ. V gave up 4 bases and J gave up 5 bases; unmatched junction bases: 5. The CDR3 region is CASSYGTSGGRDTQYF. The DNA for the CDR3 is TGTGCCAGCAGCTACGGGACTAGCGGGGGAAGAGATACGCAGTATTTT.

The chain combines TRBV4-3 with TRBJ2-7; the D gene is possibly TRBD1 (6 bases). V was trimmed by 1 base and J by 1 base, leaving 11 bases between them. The CDR3 runs 15 residues. Germline CDR1 is LGHNA and CDR2 is YSLEER. CDR3 sequence: CASSQVQGSSYEQYF. The CDR3 region has the DNA TGCGCCAGCAGCCAAGTACAGGGTTCGTCCTACGAGCAGTACTTC.

The chain joins TRBV4-1 to TRBJ2-3; a weak D match, TRBD1 (5 bases). Germline CDR1 reads MGHRA; CDR2 reads YSYEKL. This CDR3 is 16 amino acids long. V was trimmed by 0 bases and J by 0 bases, leaving 10 bases between them. The CDR3 region has the DNA TGCGCCAGCAGCCAAGACCTCGCAGGGAGCACAGATACGCAGTATTTT. This sequence encodes CASSQDLAGSTDTQYF.

The V gene is TRBV14, the J gene TRBJ2-2; 8 nucleotides line up with TRBD1. In germline, CDR1 is SGHDN, CDR2 FVKESK. V lost 1 base and J lost 6; bases outside the gene matches: 10. The CDR3 is made up of 17 amino acids. CDR3 residues: CASSQAGGPGGPGELFF. CDR3 in DNA: TGTGCCAGCAGCCAAGCGGGCGGCCCAGGGGGCCCCGGGGAGCTGTTTTTT.

This chain joins TRBV7-6 and TRBJ2-5; D may match TRBD1 or TRBD2 (6 bases each). CDR1 is SGHVS and CDR2 is FNYEAQ in the germline V gene. There are 15 residues in the CDR3. The V gene lost 5 bases and the J gene lost 2 bases, with 15 bases spanning the gap. The DNA of the CDR3 is TGTGCCAGCAGCACGACGGGGGCCATTCAAGAGACCCAGTACTTC. Amino acid sequence: CASSTTGAIQETQYF.